The 31 T cell receptor beta chains given below trace back to one sample, sequenced in a study of CD8 T cells in ankylosing spondylitis. TCRdb reprocessed the 5' RACE reads with MiXCR, giving one entry per CDR3 protein. The data show roughly 100,000 distinct CDR3 sequences, 24% seen once. Sample: synovial fluid, either unsorted or a sorted T cell fraction (not recorded which). The receptors stem from a male donor with ankylosing spondylitis.

The chain links TRBV29-1 to TRBJ2-6, with D unresolved. The V end was cut by 6 bases, the J end by 0 bases, with 6 bases between. The CDR3 covers 13 residues. The germline V gene encodes CDR1 SQVTM and CDR2 ANQGSEA. CDR3 sequence (DNA): TGCAGCGTATCCCTCTCTGGGGCCAACGTCCTGACTTTC. This sequence encodes CSVSLSGANVLTF.

This clonotype occurred a few times. CDR3 protein: CASSQGVGYEQYV. The CDR3 DNA reads TGTGCCAGCAGCCAAGGGGTTGGCTACGAGCAGTACGTC. The chain carries TRBV4-2 and TRBJ2-7; D unresolved. Germline V gene lookup returns CDR1 LGHNA and CDR2 YNFKEQ. The CDR3 is made up of 13 amino acids. The V gene lost 1 base and the J gene lost 3 bases, with 7 bases spanning the gap.

This clonotype occurred a few times. The chain recombines TRBV7-9 with TRBJ2-5, with D perhaps TRBD2 (6 bases). From germline, CDR1 is SEHNR and CDR2 FQNEAQ (reference sequence). V shed 4 bases and J shed 4 bases, with 13 bases lying between them. The CDR3 has 14 residues. The CDR3 nucleotides read TGTGCCAGCAGCTCCGGACTCGGGGGAGAGACCCAGTACTTC. Translation gives CASSSGLGGETQYF.

This clonotype showed up just a few times. J is TRBJ2-3 and V is TRBV5-1, with a tentative D call TRBD2 (5 bases). This CDR3 comprises 16 residues. V was shortened by 1 base and J by 1 base, with 13 bases between the two germline ends. CDR1 and CDR2 (germline): SGHRS, YFSETQ. DNA for the CDR3: TGCGCCAGCAGCTTGACCCGACCCGGGGGCACAGATACGCAGTATTTT. This translates into CASSLTRPGGTDTQYF.

V and J are TRBV4-1 and TRBJ1-1, with D maybe TRBD1 (5 bases). V lost 3 bases, J lost 1 base, and 12 bases lay in between. This CDR3 contains 15 residues. Germline V lookup: CDR1 MGHRA, CDR2 YSYEKL. The CDR3 sequence is CASSHPRGRNTEAFF. CDR3 nucleotide sequence: TGCGCCAGCAGCCACCCCCGGGGGAGGAACACTGAAGCTTTCTTT.

CDR3 sequence (DNA): TGTGCCAGCGAGACAGGGAGCTCCTACAATGAGCAGTTCTTC. Its protein is CASETGSSYNEQFF. The V and J genes are TRBV7-9 and TRBJ2-1; 7 positions match TRBD1. This CDR3 is 14 amino acids long. Unmatched junction bases numbered 4, after V lost 8 bases and J lost 0 bases. The germline gives CDR1 SEHNR, CDR2 FQNEAQ (reference sequence).

This clonotype was picked up a small number of times. The V call is TRBV12-3 or TRBV12-4, the J call TRBJ2-2, with 10 bases identical to TRBD2. This CDR3 contains 15 residues. The ends lost 5 bases at V and 8 bases at J; junction bases unmatched: 8. The CDR3 spells CASSDGLAEYGELFF. The CDR3 nucleotides read TGTGCCAGCAGTGACGGACTAGCGGAGTATGGGGAGCTGTTTTTT.

The genes are TRBV7-2 and TRBJ2-2; 16 positions agree with TRBD2. CDR3 length: 16 residues. Germline loops: CDR1 SGHTA, CDR2 FQGNSA. The J segment lost 5 bases and the V segment lost 6 bases, leaving 3 bases of the junction unmatched. The CDR3 sequence is CASRGTSGRGTGELFF. The DNA for the CDR3 is TGTGCCAGCAGAGGGACTAGCGGGAGGGGAACCGGGGAGCTGTTTTTT.

The gene calls are TRBV7-9 and TRBJ2-7; D may be TRBD1 or TRBD2 (5 bases each). V dropped 0 bases and J dropped 2 bases, with 8 bases sitting between them. Germline V CDR1 and CDR2: SEHNR, FQNEAQ (reference sequence). This CDR3 is 14 amino acids long. In DNA, the CDR3 is TGTGCCAGCAGCTTAGCGGGACCGGCCTACGAGCAGTACGTC. This gives the protein CASSLAGPAYEQYV.

The chain has TRBV11-3 and TRBJ2-1; perhaps TRBD2 as D (6 bases). Germline CDR1 is SGHNT and CDR2 is YENEEA. V lost 7 bases, J lost 6 bases, and 13 bases lay in between. The CDR3 extends over 13 amino acids. CDR3 loop: CASTWGSGNEQFF. The CDR3 DNA follows: TGTGCCAGCACTTGGGGTAGCGGCAATGAGCAGTTCTTC. Variable domain in full (rest from reference TRBV11-3 and TRBJ2-1): EAGVVQSPRYKIIEKKQPVAFWCNPISGHNTLYWYLQNLGQGPELLIRYENEEAVDDSQLPKDRFSAERLKGVDSTLKIQPAELGDSAVYLCASTWGSGNEQFFGPGTRLTVL.

V gene TRBV12-3 or TRBV12-4 combines with J gene TRBJ1-1; D remains unclear. Trimming removed 1 base from V and 5 bases from J, with 8 bases in between. This CDR3 region has 13 residues. The CDR3 region has the DNA TGTGCCAGCAGTTTAGATCAGGATACTGAAGCTTTCTTT. This sequence encodes CASSLDQDTEAFF.

The chain recombines TRBV25-1 with TRBJ2-1, with TRBD2 matching 15 bases. Germline V gives CDR1 MGHDK, CDR2 SYGVNS. This CDR3 comprises 17 residues. V lost 1 base, J lost 7 bases, and 5 bases stayed unmatched. The CDR3 coding sequence is TGTGCCAGCAGTGAATTCTCCGGGACTAGCGGGAGGAATGAGCAGTTCTTC. Translation gives CASSEFSGTSGRNEQFF.

This clonotype was observed at least ten times. The V and J genes are TRBV5-1 and TRBJ2-3; perhaps D is TRBD1 or TRBD2 (5 bases each). The CDR3 consists of 14 residues. Germline V lookup: CDR1 SGHRS, CDR2 YFSETQ. The V end lost 0 bases, the J end lost 4 bases, and 9 bases lay between the germline ends. The CDR3 reads CASSLAMGADTQYF. CDR3 DNA sequence: TGCGCCAGCAGCTTGGCCATGGGGGCAGATACGCAGTATTTT.

The rearrangement joins TRBV29-1 to TRBJ2-3; D is uncertain. The CDR3 runs 11 residues. Germline-derived CDR1 and CDR2 are SQVTM and ANQGSEA. V was clipped by 7 bases and J by 2 bases, with 7 bases between them. The CDR3 protein is CSAINTDTQYF. The CDR3 DNA reads TGCAGCGCTATAAACACAGATACGCAGTATTTT.

The chain carries TRBV19 and TRBJ2-3; TRBD2 matches 9 bases. V lost 7 bases to trimming and J lost 0 bases; unmatched junction nucleotides: 11. CDR3 length: 17 amino acids. Germline V CDR1 and CDR2: LNHDA, SQIVND (reference sequence). The CDR3 DNA is TGTGCCAGTACCGATGGGAGACTAGCGGAAAGCACAGATACGCAGTATTTT. Its translation is CASTDGRLAESTDTQYF.

The V gene is TRBV30, the J gene TRBJ1-1; D is undetermined. Germline V CDR1 and CDR2: GTSNPN, SVGIG (reference sequence). V was clipped by 4 bases and J by 0 bases, with 12 bases between them. The CDR3 length is 14 residues. The CDR3 DNA follows: TGTGCCTGGACCCGAACGGACGTGAACACTGAAGCTTTCTTT. Amino acids: CAWTRTDVNTEAFF. The variable domain in full, completed from reference TRBV30 and TRBJ1-1, reads SQTIHQWPATLVQPVGSPLSLECTVEGTSNPNLYWYRQAAGRGLQLLFYSVGIGQISSEVPQNLSASRPQDRQFILSSKKLLLSDSGFYLCAWTRTDVNTEAFFGQGTRLTVV.

The V call is TRBV30, the J call TRBJ2-1; weak D call: TRBD1 (5 bases). CDR3 length equals 13 residues. Trimming shortened V by 1 base and J by 9 bases, and 13 bases separated the two germline ends. Looked up from germline, CDR1 is GTSNPN and CDR2 is SVGIG (reference sequence). The CDR3 DNA is TGTGCCTGGAGTGGCGGTAGCAGGGTTGAGCAGTTCTTC. The encoded protein is CAWSGGSRVEQFF.

This clonotype was observed a few times. The chain links TRBV20-1 to TRBJ1-1, with D uncertain. CDR1 is DFQATT, CDR2 SNEGSKA, per germline (reference sequence). CDR3 length: 13 residues. With 3 bases removed from V and 3 bases from J, the gap between germline ends came to 11 bases. This CDR3 reads CSARQGTDTEAFF. The CDR3 bases are TGCAGTGCTAGGCAAGGAACGGACACTGAAGCTTTCTTT.

This chain connects TRBV7-2 to TRBJ1-5; possibly TRBD1 for D (5 bases). The CDR3 runs to 13 residues. Per the germline V gene, CDR1 is SGHTA and CDR2 is FQGNSA. Trimming removed 4 bases at V and 5 bases at J, with 9 bases between. The CDR3 is CASSSRVDQPQHF. For the CDR3, the DNA is TGTGCCAGCAGCTCCAGGGTGGATCAGCCCCAGCATTTT.

In its sample, this clonotype was seen a few times. The chain recombines TRBV11-2 with TRBJ2-5; 7 nucleotides match TRBD1. This CDR3 is 15 amino acids long. CDR1 is SGHAT and CDR2 is FQNNGV in the germline V gene. J was trimmed by 2 bases and V by 2 bases; bases with no gene match: 5. The CDR3 sequence is CASSLLNRGQETQYF. The CDR3 region has the DNA TGTGCCAGCAGCTTACTCAACAGGGGTCAAGAGACCCAGTACTTC.

This clonotype was observed a few times. The V gene is TRBV27, the J gene TRBJ2-5; the D is unclear. V lost 1 base to trimming and J lost 2 bases, with 17 bases between them. The germline CDR1 and CDR2 sequences are MNHEY and SMNVEV (reference sequence). CDR3 length equals 17 residues. The DNA of the CDR3 is TGTGCCAGCAGTTTATATGGCTTGGCAGGATTACAAGAGACCCAGTACTTC. Amino acids: CASSLYGLAGLQETQYF.

Ten or more counts support this clonotype. The chain uses TRBV18 and TRBJ2-7, with unresolved D. This CDR3 has 13 residues. Germline V gene data show CDR1 as KGHSH and CDR2 as LQKENI. The V end was cut by 4 bases, the J end by 3 bases, with 10 bases between. CDR3 residues: CASSLTESYEQYV. The CDR3 DNA reads as TGTGCCAGCTCACTCACAGAGAGCTACGAGCAGTACGTC.

The chain combines TRBV7-8 with TRBJ1-1; no firm D call. V was cut by 0 bases and J by 3 bases, with 11 bases left in between. This CDR3 has 15 residues. Germline V gene data show CDR1 as SGHVS and CDR2 as FQNEAQ. The DNA of the CDR3 is TGTGCCAGCAGCTTAGCGCTAGCCGGTTACACTGAAGCTTTCTTT. Its protein is CASSLALAGYTEAFF.

This clonotype was seen many times. V and J are TRBV27 and TRBJ2-7; 8 bases are shared with TRBD1. Germline values: CDR1 MNHEY, CDR2 SMNVEV (reference sequence). The CDR3 is 17 residues long. With V trimmed by 6 bases and J by 2 bases, 15 bases remained unmatched. The CDR3 region has the DNA TGTGCCAGCAGCTTCAAAATCCCGGGACAGGACCCCTACGAGCAGTACTTC. Its translation is CASSFKIPGQDPYEQYF.

V gene TRBV20-1 combines with J gene TRBJ2-5; TRBD1 might be the D (6 bases). The length of the CDR3 is 15 residues. With 3 bases removed from V and 0 bases from J, the gap between germline ends came to 14 bases. Germline V gene sequence: CDR1 DFQATT, CDR2 SNEGSKA (reference sequence). This CDR3 is CSARADSKNQETQYF. CDR3 in DNA: TGCAGTGCTAGGGCGGACAGTAAGAACCAAGAGACCCAGTACTTC.

This clonotype was seen repeatedly, ten times or more. This chain joins TRBV25-1 and TRBJ1-2; no firm D call. V was cut by 3 bases and J by 5 bases, with 7 bases left in between. Germline-derived CDR1 and CDR2 are MGHDK and SYGVNS. The CDR3 has 12 residues. Here the CDR3 DNA reads TGTGCCAGCAGTGACAGCCGGTATGGCTACACCTTC. The encoded protein is CASSDSRYGYTF.

The chain links TRBV27 to TRBJ1-1; no definite D call. Germline CDR1 MNHEY, CDR2 SMNVEV (reference sequence). Trimming left V 2 bases short and J 6 bases short, with 16 bases between. This CDR3 spans 15 amino acids. CDR3 DNA: TGTGCCAGCAGTTTAAGGTCGAAGGGTTACGCTGAAGCTTTCTTT. It is translated as CASSLRSKGYAEAFF.

This chain joins TRBV11-2 and TRBJ2-2; no definite D call. Trimming stripped 6 bases from V and 7 bases from J, with 9 bases between. CDR3 length: 12 amino acids. Germline V CDR1 and CDR2: SGHAT, FQNNGV. The CDR3 spells CASRLDGGELFF. For the CDR3, the DNA is TGTGCCAGCAGACTGGACGGCGGGGAGCTGTTTTTT.

This clonotype was counted many times. The chain carries TRBV27 and TRBJ2-1; 8 positions agree with TRBD1. The CDR3 runs 16 residues. Germline loops: CDR1 MNHEY, CDR2 SMNVEV (reference sequence). Trimming took 5 bases from V and 5 from J; bases not matched to a gene: 11. CDR3 bases: TGTGCCAGCAGTCCACGGACAGGGACTTCAAACAATGAGCAGTTCTTC. Translated: CASSPRTGTSNNEQFF.

The chain is built from TRBV7-2 and TRBJ2-7; 7 nucleotides agree with TRBD2. The junction had 1 base not matched to a gene; V was cut back by 5 bases and J by 3 bases. CDR3 length equals 12 residues. Germline V gene data show CDR1 as SGHTA and CDR2 as FQGNSA. The CDR3 reads CASSRDYYEQYF. The CDR3 DNA reads TGTGCCAGCAGCCGGGACTACTACGAGCAGTACTTC. Full variable domain (outside the CDR3, taken from reference TRBV7-2 and TRBJ2-7): GAGVSQSPSNKVTEKGKDVELRCDPISGHTALYWYRQSLGQGLEFLIYFQGNSAPDKSGLPSDRFSAERTGGSVSTLTIQRTQQEDSAVYLCASSRDYYEQYFGPGTRLTVT.

V and J are TRBV12-3 or TRBV12-4 and TRBJ2-7; 7 bases align to TRBD2. The CDR3 runs to 13 residues. V gave up 2 bases and J gave up 4 bases; unmatched junction bases: 2. The CDR3 is CASSLNGRYEQYV. Written as DNA, the CDR3 is TGTGCCAGCAGTTTAAACGGGAGGTACGAGCAGTACGTC.